The entry below gives a single T cell receptor (beta chain) sequence along with its context. The antigen remains undetermined. These data come from a study of CXCR3-negative and CXCR3-positive naive CD8 T cells. Study results and limitations: CXCR3-negative naive cells had less hydrophobic TRB CDR3s than did CXCR3-positive naive cells. Naive cells used TRBV-TRBJ genes in much the same way whether CXCR3-negative or CXCR3-positive; memory cells did not.

cDNA libraries for TRB were generated by 5' RACE incorporating UMI labels. TCRdb re-called the 5' RACE reads and shows each CDR3 protein once, DNA omitted. Its listing shows roughly 63,000 distinct CDR3 sequences. The length of the CDR3 is 13 residues. Germline CDR1 reads ENHRY; CDR2 reads SYGVKD. The V gene is TRBV10-3, the J gene TRBJ2-1; lacking DNA, the TRBD2 call made by TCRdb goes unchecked. Specimen: naive CXCR3+ CD8+ T cells from blood. Subset here: CD45RO-CCR7+CD27+CD95- naive CD8+ T cells expressing CXCR3 (TNR3+). The source of this sequence is a human donor in good health. Some clones in this sample may be carry-over from other donors' samples. CDR3 region: CAISGSSVNEQFF.